Listed below are T cell receptor beta chains from one sample, sequenced in a study of blood T cell repertoires in COVID-19. Measured with immunoSEQ multiplex PCR; TCRdb has only the in-frame clones, and not every one. The table records roughly 300,000 clones, 75% to 85% of them present only once. The sequencing sample was made of peripheral blood. Every receptor here comes from a human donor in a cohort sampled during active COVID-19. CDR3s include the opening cysteine and the closing phenylalanine or tryptophan. The order of the fields is CDR3 protein, clone size, CDR3 length, V gene. Size is stated for part of the rows, as once, few or many counts, or as a class when the clone is expanded.

CDR3: CASRRDSEAFF; size: NA; length: 11; V: TRBV6-5
CDR3: CAISESNVRGTSGAGTDTQYF; size: NA; length: 21; V: TRBV10-3
CDR3: CASTRTGSLSGNTIYF; size: NA; length: 16; V: TRBV2
CDR3: CASSRGSRGEQFF; size: NA; length: 13; V: TRBV5-8
CDR3: CSVQRLENTEAFF; size: NA; length: 13; V: TRBV29-1
CDR3: CATSDGQGVTGELFF; size: NA; length: 15; V: TRBV24-1
CDR3: CASSLSKAGGQETQYF; size: NA; length: 16; V: TRBV27
CDR3: CAWSGTDNSPLHF; size: NA; length: 13; V: TRBV30
CDR3: CASSPAGVADTQYF; size: NA; length: 14; V: TRBV5-4
CDR3: CASSATGVVDTEAFF; size: few; length: 15; V: TRBV9
CDR3: CASSRTQGLGYEQYF; size: NA; length: 15; V: TRBV5-1
CDR3: CATSAGDLFGYTF; size: NA; length: 13; V: TRBV24-1
CDR3: CATSREELAGGFETQYF; size: NA; length: 17; V: TRBV15